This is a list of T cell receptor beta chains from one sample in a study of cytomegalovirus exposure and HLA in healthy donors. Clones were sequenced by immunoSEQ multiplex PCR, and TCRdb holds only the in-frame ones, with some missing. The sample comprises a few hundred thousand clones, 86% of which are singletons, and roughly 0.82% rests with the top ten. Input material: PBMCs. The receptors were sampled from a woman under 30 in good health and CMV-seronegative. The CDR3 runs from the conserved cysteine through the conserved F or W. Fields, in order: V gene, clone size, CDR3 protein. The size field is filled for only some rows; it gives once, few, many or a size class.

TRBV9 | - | CASREKGLTGKYTEAFF
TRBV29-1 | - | CSVSDRAVEQYF
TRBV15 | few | CATSRESGEGSDIQYF
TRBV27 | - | CASSLGGQGPPEQYF
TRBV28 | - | CASSLETGAHGYTF
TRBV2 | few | CASSGTGEIEQYF
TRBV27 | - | CASSLGAGNTEAFF
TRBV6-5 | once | CASSPRTATNEKLFF
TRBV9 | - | CASSSGPIAGNTEAFF
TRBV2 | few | CASSNQALYEQYF
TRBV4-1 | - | CASSQVERGRQETQYF
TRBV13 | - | CASSHVEGTQVDYEQYF
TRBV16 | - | CASSQSTPGHIYEQYF
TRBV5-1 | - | CASSLAQDTEAFF
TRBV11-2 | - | CASSLEGVAFF
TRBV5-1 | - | CASSRLAGVSYEQYF
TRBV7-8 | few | CASSLEQHYGYTF
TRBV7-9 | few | CASRPGYMNTEAFF
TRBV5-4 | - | CASSLLGTGGDEQFF
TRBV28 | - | CASSFPALAGGLGEQFF
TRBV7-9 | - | CASSPRRKTSGEETQYF
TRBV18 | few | CASSPGTNQPQHF
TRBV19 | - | CASSMGVIYEQYF
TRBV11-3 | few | CASSFGTGNNEQFF
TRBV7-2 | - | CASSPERHRGYEQYF
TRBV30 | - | CAWRESLWGFTEAFF
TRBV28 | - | CASSLGTGISYEQYF
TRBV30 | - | CAWSVLYSYNEQFF
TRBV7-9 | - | CASRDQGFALNTEAFF
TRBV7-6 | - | CASSTGDYHTDTQYF
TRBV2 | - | CASSVGAGYGYTF
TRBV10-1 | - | CASSESRRTGSGDTQYF
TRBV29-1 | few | CSAKTNKGGWDYGYTF
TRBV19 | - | CASIPETGGSPYGYTF
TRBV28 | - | CASSFISGRAEQYF
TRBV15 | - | CATSQSTGGSNQPQHF
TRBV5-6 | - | CASSIQGARVETQYF
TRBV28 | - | CASSLRSPGGPYGYTF
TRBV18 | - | CASTRLAGGTDTQYF
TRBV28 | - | CASSSTGKTYEQYF
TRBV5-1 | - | CASSLVEGIGSNQPQHF
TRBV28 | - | CASSGDRDSATTFSYNEQFF
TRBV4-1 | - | CASSHQGDMRAQHF
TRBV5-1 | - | CASSTPRGTEAFF
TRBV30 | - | CAWSSGTGGGETQYF
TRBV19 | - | CASSISPPGSNQPQHF
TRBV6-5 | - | CASSSGGPTDTQYF
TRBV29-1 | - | CSVAYDSRVGNTIYF
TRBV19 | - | CASSSSAGIRETQYF